These 16 T cell receptor beta chains share one sample of origin, sequenced in a study of prognosis after radiotherapy for stage I lung cancer. The genomic DNA TCR beta CDR3 region underwent two rounds of multiplex PCR. First-round PCR, the initial amplification, used primers specific to each TRBV and TRBJ gene. TCRdb itself ran the multiplex PCR reads through MiXCR, one entry per CDR3 protein. The repertoire consists of 9,000 to 13,000 distinct CDR3 sequences, with roughly 51% occurring once and the leading ten covering around 7%. The input for sequencing was PBMCs, taken before or after stereotactic body radiation therapy (not recorded which). These TCRs come from a donor aged 50 or older with non-small cell lung cancer.

Concerning this clonotype itself: Since a far larger clone is one base different, this is likely a read error. J is TRBJ1-4 and V is TRBV6-4; 10 positions agree with TRBD1. This CDR3 is built from 14 residues. Germline values: CDR1 MRHNA, CDR2 SNTAGT. The CDR3 loop is CPSRGGQGDEKLFF. In DNA form, the CDR3 reads TGTCCCAGCAGGGGAGGACAGGGGGACGAAAAACTGTTTTTT.

Comment on this clonotype: Compared with germline, one end of the junction differs, possibly owing to a read error. This rearrangement joins TRBV27 to TRBJ2-1, with 13 nucleotides matching TRBD2. Germline CDR1 MNHEY, CDR2 SMNVEV (reference sequence). The CDR3 covers 15 residues. CDR3 DNA sequence: TGTGCCAGCAGTATATCCGGGACTAGCGGGGACCCCATTCTCTTC. As protein: CASSISGTSGDPILF.

Concerning this clonotype: A read error may produce the germline difference seen at one junction end. This chain uses TRBV15 with TRBJ2-2; 8 positions agree with TRBD1. In germline, CDR1 is LNHNV, CDR2 YYDKDF (reference sequence). The CDR3 contains 14 residues. The CDR3 DNA sequence: TGTCCCACCAGTGAACAGGGGGACGCCGGGGAGCTGTTTTTT. Translated: CPTSEQGDAGELFF.

This clonotype was recorded at least ten times. The rearrangement links TRBV7-6 to TRBJ1-5; perhaps TRBD1 as D (6 bases). CDR3 length: 16 residues. Trimming stripped 1 base from V and 3 bases from J, with 13 bases between. CDR1 is SGHVS, CDR2 FNYEAQ, per germline. The CDR3 loop reads CASSLVGGAPNQPQHF. The CDR3 nucleotides read TGTGCCAGCAGCTTAGTCGGGGGGGCCCCCAATCAGCCCCAGCATTTT.

This chain joins TRBV10-3 and TRBJ2-2; D unclear. This CDR3 comprises 16 residues. From germline, CDR1 is ENHRY and CDR2 SYGVKD. The V gene lost 5 bases and the J gene lost 4 bases, with 17 bases spanning the gap. The CDR3 sequence is CAISFGTIGSTGELFF. As DNA, the CDR3 is TGTGCCATCAGTTTCGGTACTATCGGTAGCACCGGGGAGCTGTTTTTT.

Of note for this clonotype: Mismatch with germline at one junction end may stem from a read error. The rearrangement links TRBV7-2 to TRBJ2-5, with D maybe TRBD1 (5 bases). CDR3 length equals 17 residues. In germline, CDR1 is SGHTA, CDR2 FQGNSA. The CDR3: CASSPTLGLVVQDTQYF. The CDR3 DNA sequence: TGTGCCAGCAGCCCAACCCTGGGGCTAGTTGTCCAAGATACCCAGTACTTC.

V and J are TRBV11-3 and TRBJ1-3, with D unresolved. CDR1 and CDR2 from the germline V gene are SGHNT and YENEEA. Trimming left V 1 base short and J 4 bases short, with 8 bases between. This CDR3 has 14 amino acids. The CDR3 protein is CASSLARGGNTIYF. CDR3 nucleotides: TGTGCCAGCAGCTTAGCACGGGGAGGAAACACCATATATTTT.

As DNA, the CDR3 is TGTGCCTGGGGTCGGGACATCATGGGGGGCGAGCAGTACTTC. It specifies CAWGRDIMGGEQYF. V usage is TRBV30 and J usage is TRBJ2-7; perhaps D is TRBD1 or TRBD2 (6 bases each). CDR3 length: 14 amino acids. Looked up from germline, CDR1 is GTSNPN and CDR2 is SVGIG (reference sequence). Trimming took off 5 bases at V and 6 bases at J, with 20 bases between the two ends.

The chain joins TRBV20-1 to TRBJ2-2; D is ambiguous. With 6 bases removed from V and 0 bases from J, the gap between germline ends came to 8 bases. Germline lookup yields CDR1 DFQATT and CDR2 SNEGSKA (reference sequence). The CDR3 runs 13 residues. Written as DNA, the CDR3 is TGCAGTGCAATAGCTGCGAACACCGGGGAGCTGTTTTTT. As protein: CSAIAANTGELFF.

This clonotype has just a few counts. The V and J genes are TRBV6-1 and TRBJ2-2; the D call may be TRBD1 or TRBD2 (5 bases each). This CDR3 is 14 amino acids long. V lost 3 bases and J lost 3, with 8 bases in between. Germline lookup yields CDR1 MNHNS and CDR2 SASEGT. CDR3 sequence reads: CASSDGTDTGELFF. DNA of the CDR3: TGTGCCAGCAGTGACGGGACGGACACCGGGGAGCTGTTTTTT.

In its sample, this clonotype was seen a few times. The chain joins TRBV6-1 to TRBJ2-7, with 10 positions matching TRBD1. CDR1 MNHNS and CDR2 SASEGT come from the germline V gene. After removal of 3 bases from V and 2 bases from J, the junction contained 4 bases not matched to a gene. The CDR3 loop spans 15 amino acids. The CDR3 DNA reads as TGTGCCAGCAGTGAGACGGGACAGGGGACCTACGAGCAGTACTTC. This sequence encodes CASSETGQGTYEQYF.

The V call is TRBV5-1, the J call TRBJ1-4; tentatively, D is TRBD1 (6 bases). CDR1 is SGHRS and CDR2 is YFSETQ in the germline V gene. The CDR3 totals 15 residues. The V end lost 4 bases, the J end lost 0 bases, and 10 bases lay between the germline ends. The CDR3 here is CASSEDRTTNEKLFF. Written as DNA, the CDR3 is TGCGCCAGCAGCGAAGACAGGACAACTAATGAAAAACTGTTTTTT.

CDR3 in amino acids: CSALETGISYEQYF. In DNA form, the CDR3 reads TGCAGTGCCTTGGAGACAGGTATTTCCTACGAGCAGTACTTC. The rearrangement uses TRBV20-1 and TRBJ2-7, with TRBD1 as a possible D gene (6 bases). The CDR3 contains 14 residues. Trimming pared 6 bases from V and 1 base from J, leaving 16 bases between. The germline V gene encodes CDR1 DFQATT and CDR2 SNEGSKA (reference sequence).

In its sample, this clonotype is medium-sized. The J gene is TRBJ2-5, the V gene TRBV20-1, with no clear D. In germline, CDR1 is DFQATT, CDR2 SNEGSKA (reference sequence). This CDR3 has 12 amino acids. Between the trimmed V and J ends, which lost 7 bases and 0 bases, there was a span of 9 bases. CDR3 loop: CSGQTYQETQYF. In DNA form, the CDR3 reads TGCAGTGGTCAGACGTACCAAGAGACCCAGTACTTC.

This clonotype was detected only a few times. The chain is built from TRBV6-4 and TRBJ2-7; a possible D gene is TRBD2 (5 bases). Per the germline V gene, CDR1 is MRHNA and CDR2 is SNTAGT. V was pared by 5 bases and J by 5 bases, with 10 bases between. The CDR3 contains 12 residues. The chain's CDR3 is CASSSMRDEQYF. The CDR3 DNA is TGTGCCAGCAGTTCTATGAGGGACGAGCAGTACTTC.

This chain connects TRBV6-2 or TRBV6-3 to TRBJ2-2, with 9 bases identical to TRBD2. After removal of 4 bases from V and 5 bases from J, the junction contained 2 bases not matched to a gene. Germline V gene sequence: CDR1 MNHEY, CDR2 SVGEGT. CDR3 length: 14 residues. CDR3 DNA sequence: TGTGCCAGCAGTTCCCTAGCGGGAACCGGGGAGCTGTTTTTT. It yields the protein CASSSLAGTGELFF.